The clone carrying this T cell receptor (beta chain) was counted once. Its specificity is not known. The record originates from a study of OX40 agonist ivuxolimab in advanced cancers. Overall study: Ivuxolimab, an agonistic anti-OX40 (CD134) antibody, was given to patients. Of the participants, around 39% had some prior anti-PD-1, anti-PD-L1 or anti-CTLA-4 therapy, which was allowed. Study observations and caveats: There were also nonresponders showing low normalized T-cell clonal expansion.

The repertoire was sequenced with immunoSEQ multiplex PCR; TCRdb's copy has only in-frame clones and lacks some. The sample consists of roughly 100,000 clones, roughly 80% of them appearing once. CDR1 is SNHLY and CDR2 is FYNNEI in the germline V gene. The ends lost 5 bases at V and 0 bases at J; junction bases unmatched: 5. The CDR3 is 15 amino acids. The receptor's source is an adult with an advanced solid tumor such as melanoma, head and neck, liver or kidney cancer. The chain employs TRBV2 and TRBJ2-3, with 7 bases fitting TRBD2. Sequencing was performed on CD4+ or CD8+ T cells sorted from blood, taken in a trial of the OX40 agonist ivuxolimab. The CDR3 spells CASSSLAASTDTQYF. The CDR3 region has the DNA TGTGCCAGCAGTTCCCTAGCGGCTAGCACAGATACGCAGTATTTT. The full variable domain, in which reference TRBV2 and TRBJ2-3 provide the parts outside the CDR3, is EPEVTQTPSHQVTQMGQEVILRCVPISNHLYFYWYRQILGQKVEFLVSFYNNEISEKSEIFDDQFSVERPDGSNFTLKIRSTKLEDSAMYFCASSSLAASTDTQYFGPGTRLTVL.